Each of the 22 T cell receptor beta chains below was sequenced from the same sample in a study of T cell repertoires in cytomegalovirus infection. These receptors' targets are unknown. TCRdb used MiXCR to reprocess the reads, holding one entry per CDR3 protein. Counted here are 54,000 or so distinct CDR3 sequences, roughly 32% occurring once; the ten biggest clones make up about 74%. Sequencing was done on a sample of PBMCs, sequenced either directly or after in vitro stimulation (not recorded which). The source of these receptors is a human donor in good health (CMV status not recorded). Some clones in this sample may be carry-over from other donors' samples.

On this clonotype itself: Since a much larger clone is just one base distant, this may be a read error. Here the CDR3 reads CASSLEGGPYEPYF. For the CDR3, the DNA is TGTGCCAGCAGCTTAGAGGGGGGGCCGTACGAGCCGTACTTC. The rearrangement links TRBV7-2 to TRBJ2-7; TRBD2 is a possible D gene (7 bases). Per the germline V gene, CDR1 is SGHTA and CDR2 is FQGNSA. The CDR3 consists of 14 residues.

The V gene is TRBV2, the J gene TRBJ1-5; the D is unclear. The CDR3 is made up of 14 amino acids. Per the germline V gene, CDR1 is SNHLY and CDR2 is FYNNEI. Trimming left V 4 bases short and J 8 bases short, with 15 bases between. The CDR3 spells CASSVGSAGKPQHF. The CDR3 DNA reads TGTGCCAGCAGTGTTGGGAGTGCTGGTAAGCCCCAGCATTTT.

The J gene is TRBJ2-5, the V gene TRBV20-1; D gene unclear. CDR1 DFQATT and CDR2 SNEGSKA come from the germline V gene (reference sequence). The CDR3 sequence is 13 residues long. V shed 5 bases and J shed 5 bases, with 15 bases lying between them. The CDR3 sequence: CSARYGSWETQYF. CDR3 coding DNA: TGCAGTGCTCGTTACGGCTCTTGGGAGACCCAGTACTTC.

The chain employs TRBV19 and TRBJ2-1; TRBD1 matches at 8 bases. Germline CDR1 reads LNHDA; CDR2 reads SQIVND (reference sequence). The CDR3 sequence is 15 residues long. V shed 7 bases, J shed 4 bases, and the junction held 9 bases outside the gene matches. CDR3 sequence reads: CASTPDRGAYNEQFF. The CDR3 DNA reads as TGTGCCAGTACCCCTGACAGGGGCGCGTACAATGAGCAGTTCTTC.

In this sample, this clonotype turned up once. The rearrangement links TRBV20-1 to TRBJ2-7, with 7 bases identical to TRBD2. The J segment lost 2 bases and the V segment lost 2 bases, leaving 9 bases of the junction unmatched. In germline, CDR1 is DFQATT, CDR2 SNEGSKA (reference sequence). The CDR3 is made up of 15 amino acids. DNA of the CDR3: TGCAGTGCTAGAAGCGGGGCTAGCGCCACCTACGAGCAGTACTTC. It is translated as CSARSGASATYEQYF.

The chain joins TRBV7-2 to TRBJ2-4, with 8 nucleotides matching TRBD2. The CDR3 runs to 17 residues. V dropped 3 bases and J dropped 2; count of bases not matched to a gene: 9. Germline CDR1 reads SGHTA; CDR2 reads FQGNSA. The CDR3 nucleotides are TGTGCCAGCAGCTTTGTTTCGGGGGGGGGTTCCAAAAACATTCAGTACTTC. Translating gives CASSFVSGGGSKNIQYF.

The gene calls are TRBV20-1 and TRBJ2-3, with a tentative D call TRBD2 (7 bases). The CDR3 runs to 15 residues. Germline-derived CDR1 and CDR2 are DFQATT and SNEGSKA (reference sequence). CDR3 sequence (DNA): TGCAGGACCTCCAACTCGGGGGGCGCAAGAGATACGCAGTATTTT. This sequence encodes CRTSNSGGARDTQYF.

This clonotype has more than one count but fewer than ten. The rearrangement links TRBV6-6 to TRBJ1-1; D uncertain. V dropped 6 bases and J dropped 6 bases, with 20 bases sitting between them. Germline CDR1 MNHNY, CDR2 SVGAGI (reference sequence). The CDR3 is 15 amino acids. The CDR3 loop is CASSLPSPLGPEAFF. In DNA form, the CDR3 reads TGTGCCAGCAGCCTTCCGAGTCCTCTAGGCCCTGAAGCTTTCTTT.

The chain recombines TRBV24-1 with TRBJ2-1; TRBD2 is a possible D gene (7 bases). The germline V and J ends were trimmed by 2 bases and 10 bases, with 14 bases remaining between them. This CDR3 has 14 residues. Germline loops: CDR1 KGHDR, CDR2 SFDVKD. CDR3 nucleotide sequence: TGTGCCACCAGTGATTCCCGGGGAGGGGGAGAGCAGTTCTTC. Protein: CATSDSRGGGEQFF.

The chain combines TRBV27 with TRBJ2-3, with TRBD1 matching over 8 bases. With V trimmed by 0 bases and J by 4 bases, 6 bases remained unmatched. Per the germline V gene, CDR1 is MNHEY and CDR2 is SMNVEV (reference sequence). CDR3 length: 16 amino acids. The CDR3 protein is CASSLSRTGPADTQYF. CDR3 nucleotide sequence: TGTGCCAGCAGTTTATCGAGGACAGGGCCGGCAGATACGCAGTATTTT.

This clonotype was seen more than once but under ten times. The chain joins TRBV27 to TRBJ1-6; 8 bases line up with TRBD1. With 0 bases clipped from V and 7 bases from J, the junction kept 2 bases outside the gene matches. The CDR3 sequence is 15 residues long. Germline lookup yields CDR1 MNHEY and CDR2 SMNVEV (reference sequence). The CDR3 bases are TGTGCCAGCAGTTTATCGACAGGGGTCAATTCACCCCTCCACTTT. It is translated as CASSLSTGVNSPLHF.

CDR3 protein: CSAARGLDTQYF. The CDR3 coding sequence is TGCAGTGCCGCGCGGGGATTAGATACGCAGTATTTT. The chain links TRBV20-1 to TRBJ2-3, with D possibly matching TRBD2 (6 bases). This CDR3 has 12 amino acids. Trimming removed 6 bases from V and 5 bases from J, with 12 bases in between. Looked up from germline, CDR1 is DFQATT and CDR2 is SNEGSKA (reference sequence).

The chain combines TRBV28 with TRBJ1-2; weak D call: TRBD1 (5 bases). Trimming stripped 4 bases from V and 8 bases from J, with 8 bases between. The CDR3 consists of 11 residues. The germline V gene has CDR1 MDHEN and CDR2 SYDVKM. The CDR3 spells CASSSRDGYTF. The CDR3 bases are TGTGCCAGCAGTTCCCGGGACGGCTACACCTTC.

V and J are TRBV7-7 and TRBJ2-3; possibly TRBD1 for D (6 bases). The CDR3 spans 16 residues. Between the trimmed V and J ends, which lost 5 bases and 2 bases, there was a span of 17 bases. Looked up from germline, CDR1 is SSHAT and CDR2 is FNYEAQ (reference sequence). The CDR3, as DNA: TGTGCCAGCAGCCTAGAAGGGCAGGGGTCCACAGATACGCAGTATTTT. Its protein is CASSLEGQGSTDTQYF. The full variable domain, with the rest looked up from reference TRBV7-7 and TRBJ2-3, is GAGVSQSPRYKVTKRGQDVTLRCDPISSHATLYWYQQALGQGPEFLTYFNYEAQPDKSGLPSDRFSAERPEGSISTLTIQRTEQRDSAMYRCASSLEGQGSTDTQYFGPGTRLTVL.

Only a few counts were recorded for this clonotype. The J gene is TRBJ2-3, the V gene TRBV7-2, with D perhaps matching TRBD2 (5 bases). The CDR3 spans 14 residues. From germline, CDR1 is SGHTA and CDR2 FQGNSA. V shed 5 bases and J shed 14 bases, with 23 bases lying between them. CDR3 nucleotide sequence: TGTGCCAGCAGCACTACCCACATGACTATACGCACGTATTTT. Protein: CASSTTHMTIRTYF. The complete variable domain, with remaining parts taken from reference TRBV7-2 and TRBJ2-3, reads GAGVSQSPSNKVTEKGKDVELRCDPISGHTALYWYRQSLGQGLEFLIYFQGNSAPDKSGLPSDRFSAERTGGSVSTLTIQRTQQEDSAVYLCASSTTHMTIRTYFGPGTRLTVL.

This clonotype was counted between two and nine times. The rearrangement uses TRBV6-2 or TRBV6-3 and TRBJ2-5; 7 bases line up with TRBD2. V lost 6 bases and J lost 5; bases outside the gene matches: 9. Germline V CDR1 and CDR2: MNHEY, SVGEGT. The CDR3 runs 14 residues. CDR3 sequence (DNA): TGTGCCAGCAGCTGGACTAGTCAACGTGAGACCCAGTACTTC. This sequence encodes CASSWTSQRETQYF.

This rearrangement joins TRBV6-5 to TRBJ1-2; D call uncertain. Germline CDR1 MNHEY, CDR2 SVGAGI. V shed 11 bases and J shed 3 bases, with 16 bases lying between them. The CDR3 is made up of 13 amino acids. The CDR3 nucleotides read TGTGCCTCCTTTACAGCTCGGGACTATGGCTACACCTTC. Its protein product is CASFTARDYGYTF.

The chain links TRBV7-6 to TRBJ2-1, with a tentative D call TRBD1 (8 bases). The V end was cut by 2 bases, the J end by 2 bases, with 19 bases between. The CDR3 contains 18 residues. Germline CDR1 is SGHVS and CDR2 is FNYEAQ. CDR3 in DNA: TGTGCCAGCAGCTTAAATAGACAGGGGAGGGGAACCTACAATGAGCAGTTCTTC. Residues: CASSLNRQGRGTYNEQFF. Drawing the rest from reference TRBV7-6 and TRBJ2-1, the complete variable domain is GAGVSQSPRYKVTKRGQDVALRCDPISGHVSLYWYRQALGQGPEFLTYFNYEAQQDKSGLPNDRFSAERPEGSISTLTIQRTEQRDSAMYRCASSLNRQGRGTYNEQFFGPGTRLTVL.

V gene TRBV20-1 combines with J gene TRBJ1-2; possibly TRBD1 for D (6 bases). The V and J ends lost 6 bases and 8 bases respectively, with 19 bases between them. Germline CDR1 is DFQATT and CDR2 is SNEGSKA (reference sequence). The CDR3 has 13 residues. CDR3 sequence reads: CSAHHRVVEGYTF. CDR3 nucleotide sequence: TGCAGTGCCCATCACAGGGTTGTAGAGGGCTACACCTTC.

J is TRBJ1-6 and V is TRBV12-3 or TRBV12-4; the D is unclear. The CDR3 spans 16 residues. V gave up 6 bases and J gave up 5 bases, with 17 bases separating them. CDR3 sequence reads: CASRRGSGHNNSPLHF. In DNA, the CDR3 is TGTGCCAGCAGACGAGGGTCGGGTCATAATAATTCACCCCTCCACTTT.

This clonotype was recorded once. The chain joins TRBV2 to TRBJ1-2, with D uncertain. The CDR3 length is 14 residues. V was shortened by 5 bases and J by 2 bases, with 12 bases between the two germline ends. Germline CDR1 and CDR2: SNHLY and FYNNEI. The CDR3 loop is CASSLREDNYGYTF. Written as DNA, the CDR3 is TGTGCCAGCAGTCTCCGGGAGGACAACTATGGCTACACCTTC.

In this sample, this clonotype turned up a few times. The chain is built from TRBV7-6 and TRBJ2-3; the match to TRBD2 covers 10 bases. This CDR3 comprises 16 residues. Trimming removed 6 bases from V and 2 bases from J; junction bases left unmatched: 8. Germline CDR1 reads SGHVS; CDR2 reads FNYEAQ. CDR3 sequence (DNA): TGTGCCAGCAGAGCAACTAGCGGGGATAACACAGATACGCAGTATTTT. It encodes CASRATSGDNTDTQYF. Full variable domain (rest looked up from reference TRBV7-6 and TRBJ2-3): GAGVSQSPRYKVTKRGQDVALRCDPISGHVSLYWYRQALGQGPEFLTYFNYEAQQDKSGLPNDRFSAERPEGSISTLTIQRTEQRDSAMYRCASRATSGDNTDTQYFGPGTRLTVL.